The 30 T cell receptor beta chains below were found in one sample sequenced in a study of T-cell reconstitution after alpha-beta-depleted transplantation in children. This sample's TCRbeta library carried unique molecular identifier barcodes. MiXCR, applied by TCRdb to the PCR reads, yields one record per CDR3 protein. The sample holds 780,000 or so distinct CDR3 sequences, 15% to 20% seen once. Sequenced material: PBMCs, mostly from graft donor cells, taken 360 days after TCRalphabeta/CD19-depleted stem cell transplant. All receptors derive from a male patient between 10 and 17 years old who had a stem cell transplant for acute lymphoblastic leukemia, so the T cells may come from the graft donor.

The J gene is TRBJ2-7, the V gene TRBV11-2; TRBD1 aligns across 10 bases. Trimming cost V 5 bases and J 5 bases; bases outside gene matches: 6. Germline V gene data show CDR1 as SGHAT and CDR2 as FQNNGV. This CDR3 contains 14 residues. DNA of the CDR3: TGTGCCAGCAGCCTAGGACAGGGGGTCAACGAGCAGTACTTC. It translates to CASSLGQGVNEQYF.

V is TRBV4-1 and J is TRBJ2-7; D perhaps matches TRBD2 (6 bases). Germline CDR1 is MGHRA and CDR2 is YSYEKL. This CDR3 spans 15 amino acids. V lost 6 bases, J lost 3 bases, and 18 bases lay in between. CDR3 sequence (DNA): TGCGCCAGCAGGCGCCTCGGTACGGGGGTCTACGAGCAGTACTTC. It codes for CASRRLGTGVYEQYF.

In its sample, this clonotype was seen a few times. The chain employs TRBV5-1 and TRBJ2-2; D gene uncertain. The CDR3 runs to 10 residues. Germline CDR1 reads SGHRS; CDR2 reads YFSETQ. V was pared by 6 bases and J by 6 bases, with 3 bases between. The CDR3 spells CASNPGELFF. CDR3 coding DNA: TGCGCCAGCAATCCCGGGGAGCTGTTTTTT.

This clonotype was counted at least ten times. V gene TRBV29-1 combines with J gene TRBJ2-5, with TRBD1 matching 8 bases. Germline V gene lookup returns CDR1 SQVTM and CDR2 ANQGSEA. Losses at the gene ends were 6 bases for V and 4 bases for J; bases not matched to a gene: 4. The CDR3 extends over 12 amino acids. CDR3 amino acids: CSVDRVGETQYF. In DNA, the CDR3 is TGCAGCGTGGACAGGGTGGGAGAGACCCAGTACTTC.

This clonotype was picked up a small number of times. The chain is built from TRBV7-8 and TRBJ2-2; possibly TRBD2 for D (5 bases). The germline CDR1 and CDR2 sequences are SGHVS and FQNEAQ. The germline V and J ends were trimmed by 5 bases and 7 bases, with 11 bases remaining between them. This CDR3 is 13 amino acids long. CDR3 sequence: CASSPWTGGELFF. The CDR3 DNA reads as TGTGCCAGCAGCCCTTGGACTGGCGGGGAGCTGTTTTTT.

This clonotype was seen at least ten times. The V call is TRBV5-1, the J call TRBJ1-2, with no clear D. CDR1 is SGHRS, CDR2 YFSETQ, per germline. Trimming cost V 0 bases and J 1 base, with 4 bases left between them. CDR3 size: 13 residues. CDR3 nucleotide sequence: TGCGCCAGCAGCTTGGACAGTAACTATGGCTACACCTTC. Protein product: CASSLDSNYGYTF.

This clonotype was found a few times. The rearrangement links TRBV25-1 to TRBJ2-7, with 7 bases fitting TRBD2. Trimming at V came to 3 bases and at J to 2 bases, leaving 7 bases not matched to a gene. Per germline, CDR1 MGHDK and CDR2 SYGVNS. The CDR3 is made up of 15 amino acids. CDR3 in DNA: TGTGCCAGCAGTGATCCAGGGAGGGCGGCCTACGAGCAGTACTTC. Protein: CASSDPGRAAYEQYF.

There are a few counts of this clonotype. The rearrangement uses TRBV6-5 and TRBJ2-7; possibly TRBD1 for D (6 bases). The CDR3 is 14 amino acids. Germline lookup yields CDR1 MNHEY and CDR2 SVGAGI. V gave up 2 bases and J gave up 4 bases, with 12 bases separating them. The CDR3 DNA is TGTGCCAGCAGTTACCTCCAGGGGCCGTACGAGCAGTACTTC. Protein product: CASSYLQGPYEQYF.

This clonotype was seen repeatedly, ten times or more. The CDR3 region has the DNA TGTGCCAGCATCCCCGAGGCGTATAGCAATCAGCCCCAGCATTTT. It is translated as CASIPEAYSNQPQHF. The V call is TRBV12-3 or TRBV12-4, the J call TRBJ1-5; unclear D gene. V lost 7 bases and J lost 0, with 13 bases in between. The CDR3 runs to 15 residues.

A single count supports this clonotype. The CDR3 nucleotides are TGTGCCAGCAGCTTCCCCCTTAGGGATACGCAGTATTTT. Protein sequence: CASSFPLRDTQYF. This chain links TRBV7-9 with TRBJ2-3; D is uncertain. Trimming took off 3 bases at V and 6 bases at J, with 10 bases between the two ends. The CDR3 runs 13 residues. Germline V CDR1 and CDR2: SEHNR, FQNEAQ (reference sequence).

The table lists this clonotype with a few counts. The CDR3 loop reads CASSYPDGEQFF. As DNA, the CDR3 is TGTGCCAGCAGTTACCCAGATGGGGAGCAGTTCTTC. V gene TRBV6-6 combines with J gene TRBJ2-1; D ambiguous. CDR1 is MNHNY, CDR2 SVGAGI, per germline (reference sequence). The CDR3 extends over 12 amino acids. Trimming cost V 2 bases and J 10 bases, with 9 bases left between them.

As DNA, the CDR3 is TGCAGCGGAATTCCGACTAGCGGGAGCCCGTTCTTC. Translated: CSGIPTSGSPFF. The chain joins TRBV29-1 to TRBJ2-1; 12 bases are shared with TRBD2. This CDR3 region has 12 residues. V lost 7 bases, J lost 15 bases, and 10 bases stayed unmatched. Germline lookup yields CDR1 SQVTM and CDR2 ANQGSEA.

This chain links TRBV20-1 with TRBJ2-7; TRBD2 matches at 7 bases. CDR1 is DFQATT and CDR2 is SNEGSKA in the germline V gene (reference sequence). The CDR3 contains 16 residues. The ends lost 0 bases at V and 4 bases at J; junction bases unmatched: 12. CDR3 in amino acids: CSARDLQASGSYEQYF. The DNA of the CDR3 is TGCAGTGCTAGAGACTTACAGGCTAGCGGTTCTTACGAGCAGTACTTC.

This clonotype was picked up a small number of times. This chain links TRBV9 with TRBJ2-1; 10 nucleotides align to TRBD2. Per germline, CDR1 SGDLS and CDR2 YYNGEE. The CDR3 has 14 residues. The J segment lost 9 bases and the V segment lost 7 bases, leaving 10 bases of the junction unmatched. CDR3 nucleotides: TGTGCCAGCTCCGGGACTAGCGTCTTGAGTGAGCAGTTCTTC. Its protein is CASSGTSVLSEQFF.

This clonotype was recorded many times. The rearrangement uses TRBV7-3 and TRBJ1-5, with D unclear. Germline V lookup: CDR1 SGHTA, CDR2 FQGTGA. The CDR3 runs to 13 residues. Deletions cut 1 base from V and 7 bases from J, with 8 bases between. CDR3 DNA: TGTGCCAGCAGCTTAAGTCGCGGACAGCCCCAGCATTTT. The encoded protein is CASSLSRGQPQHF.

The chain uses TRBV5-1 and TRBJ1-3, with a weak D call TRBD1 (6 bases). Trimming left V 3 bases short and J 0 bases short, with 10 bases between. CDR1 is SGHRS and CDR2 is YFSETQ in the germline V gene. There are 15 residues in the CDR3. DNA of the CDR3: TGCGCCAGCAGCTCGGGACAACCCTCTGGAAACACCATATATTTT. This sequence encodes CASSSGQPSGNTIYF. The full variable domain, its missing parts supplied by reference TRBV5-1 and TRBJ1-3, is KAGVTQTPRYLIKTRGQQVTLSCSPISGHRSVSWYQQTPGQGLQFLFEYFSETQRNKGNFPGRFSGRQFSNSRSEMNVSTLELGDSALYLCASSSGQPSGNTIYFGEGSWLTVV.

There are many counts of this clonotype. V usage is TRBV5-1 and J usage is TRBJ2-3, with D perhaps TRBD1 (6 bases). Germline V gives CDR1 SGHRS, CDR2 YFSETQ. The CDR3 loop spans 14 amino acids. V dropped 0 bases and J dropped 4 bases, with 9 bases sitting between them. The CDR3 here is CASSLAGDADTQYF. CDR3 sequence (DNA): TGCGCCAGCAGCTTGGCAGGGGACGCAGATACGCAGTATTTT. Combining the CDR3 with reference TRBV5-1 and TRBJ2-3 gives the whole variable domain KAGVTQTPRYLIKTRGQQVTLSCSPISGHRSVSWYQQTPGQGLQFLFEYFSETQRNKGNFPGRFSGRQFSNSRSEMNVSTLELGDSALYLCASSLAGDADTQYFGPGTRLTVL.

A few counts support this clonotype. The V and J genes are TRBV12-3 or TRBV12-4 and TRBJ1-4; D is unclear. The CDR3 is 15 residues long. V shed 6 bases and J shed 10 bases, with 21 bases lying between them. Written as DNA, the CDR3 is TGTGCCAGCAGCGCCGCCGACGCGGGGTATGGAAAACTGTTTTTT. The encoded protein is CASSAADAGYGKLFF.

This clonotype was observed a few times. A read error may account for a junction end that differs from germline. The gene calls are TRBV7-2 and TRBJ2-3, with D perhaps TRBD2 (5 bases). CDR3 length: 10 residues. Germline V lookup: CDR1 SGHTA, CDR2 FQGNSA. The CDR3 sequence: CASSPPTRFF. For the CDR3, the DNA is TGTGCCAGCAGCCCACCAACTAGATTCTTT.

The rearrangement joins TRBV29-1 to TRBJ2-6, with 7 bases identical to TRBD2. In germline, CDR1 is SQVTM, CDR2 ANQGSEA. V dropped 0 bases and J dropped 0; count of bases not matched to a gene: 5. The length of the CDR3 is 17 residues. The CDR3 DNA sequence: TGCAGCGTTGAAGAAGCGGGACGGATCTCTGGGGCCAACGTCCTGACTTTC. This encodes CSVEEAGRISGANVLTF. Looking up the rest from reference TRBV29-1 and TRBJ2-6 gives the full variable domain: SAVISQKPSRDICQRGTSLTIQCQVDSQVTMMFWYRQQPGQSLTLIATANQGSEATYESGFVIDKFPISRPNLTFSTLTVSNMSPEDSSIYLCSVEEAGRISGANVLTFGAGSRLTVL.

Here the CDR3 DNA reads TGTGCCAGCAGCGGGGGGGGGCTAGGGGCCAACGTCCTGACTTTC. This gives the protein CASSGGGLGANVLTF. The chain joins TRBV7-3 to TRBJ2-6, with D perhaps matching TRBD2 (7 bases). The germline CDR1 and CDR2 sequences are SGHTA and FQGTGA. V lost 5 bases to trimming and J lost 4 bases, with 12 bases between them. This CDR3 has 15 amino acids.

This clonotype was seen more than once but under ten times. V gene TRBV29-1 combines with J gene TRBJ1-5; possible D gene TRBD1, 5 bases. V lost 4 bases and J 7 bases, leaving 17 bases between the germline ends. Per germline, CDR1 SQVTM and CDR2 ANQGSEA. This CDR3 has 14 residues. CDR3 nucleotide sequence: TGCAGCGTTGGAGGGGACTCTGAAAACCAGCCCCAGCATTTT. Amino acids: CSVGGDSENQPQHF.

V gene TRBV20-1 combines with J gene TRBJ2-7; no definite D call. Trimming removed 0 bases at V and 2 bases at J, with 11 bases between. The CDR3 is made up of 14 amino acids. The germline V gene encodes CDR1 DFQATT and CDR2 SNEGSKA (reference sequence). The CDR3 region is CSARDRTKPYEQYF. CDR3 DNA sequence: TGCAGTGCTAGAGATAGGACCAAACCCTACGAGCAGTACTTC.

A few counts support this clonotype. The rearrangement joins TRBV7-2 to TRBJ2-7; 10 bases align to TRBD2. CDR1 and CDR2 from the germline V gene are SGHTA and FQGNSA. The junction had 6 bases not matched to a gene; V was cut back by 4 bases and J by 3 bases. This CDR3 has 15 residues. The CDR3 protein is CASSYPSGSYYEQYF. CDR3 sequence (DNA): TGTGCCAGCAGCTACCCTAGCGGGAGCTACTACGAGCAGTACTTC.

The chain combines TRBV27 with TRBJ2-3; no reliable D call. The V end lost 8 bases, the J end lost 2 bases, and 17 bases lay between the germline ends. Germline V gene lookup returns CDR1 MNHEY and CDR2 SMNVEV (reference sequence). The CDR3 consists of 15 residues. The CDR3 loop reads CASGRLTPPTDTQYF. In DNA form, the CDR3 reads TGTGCCAGCGGCCGGCTCACCCCCCCCACAGATACGCAGTATTTT.

The sample holds a few counts of this clonotype. V gene TRBV2 combines with J gene TRBJ1-1; maybe TRBD1 (6 bases). The CDR3 runs to 14 residues. The V gene's germline CDR1 is SNHLY and CDR2 FYNNEI. Trimming removed 3 bases from V and 4 bases from J, with 12 bases in between. This CDR3 is CASSERQAVTEAFF. The DNA for the CDR3 is TGTGCCAGCAGTGAGCGACAGGCCGTCACTGAAGCTTTCTTT.

This clonotype was seen more than once but under ten times. The chain links TRBV18 to TRBJ1-2; D gene uncertain. The germline V gene encodes CDR1 KGHSH and CDR2 LQKENI. The CDR3 is 15 amino acids. V dropped 2 bases and J dropped 4 bases, with 14 bases sitting between them. The CDR3 nucleotides are TGTGCCAGCTCACCAGCTACAGCTGCTTTCTATGGCTACACCTTC. It is translated as CASSPATAAFYGYTF.

The chain employs TRBV30 and TRBJ2-7, with a tentative D call TRBD2 (5 bases). The CDR3 totals 13 residues. V shed 3 bases and J shed 3 bases, with 12 bases lying between them. Germline values: CDR1 GTSNPN, CDR2 SVGIG (reference sequence). CDR3 amino acids: CAWRPIAGYEQYF. In DNA, the CDR3 is TGTGCCTGGAGACCTATCGCGGGCTACGAGCAGTACTTC.

The chain is built from TRBV18 and TRBJ2-7, with D possibly being TRBD2 (5 bases). This CDR3 has 16 amino acids. Germline-derived CDR1 and CDR2 are KGHSH and LQKENI. V lost 4 bases to trimming and J lost 6 bases, with 22 bases between them. The CDR3 DNA reads as TGTGCCAGCTCACACTTTGAGGGAGATCCCCCCGGCGAGCAGTACTTC. This sequence encodes CASSHFEGDPPGEQYF. Looking up the rest from reference TRBV18 and TRBJ2-7 gives the full variable domain: NAGVMQNPRHLVRRRGQEARLRCSPMKGHSHVYWYRQLPEEGLKFMVYLQKENIIDESGMPKERFSAEFPKEGPSILRIQQVVRGDSAAYFCASSHFEGDPPGEQYFGPGTRLTVT.

The sample holds a few counts of this clonotype. This rearrangement joins TRBV20-1 to TRBJ1-5, with no clear D. The CDR3 is 15 residues long. Germline values: CDR1 DFQATT, CDR2 SNEGSKA (reference sequence). The germline V and J ends were trimmed by 0 bases and 4 bases, with 13 bases remaining between them. The DNA for the CDR3 is TGCAGTGCTAGAGAGCGGCACTTTAGGAATCAGCCCCAGCATTTT. Its translation: CSARERHFRNQPQHF.